The entry below gives a single T cell receptor beta chain sequence along with its context. The data stem from a study of blood T cell repertoires in COVID-19. Whole-study context: Some COVID-19 samples were acute and others convalescent; all came from the United States, Italy and Spain. PBMCs, B-cell-depleted T cells, or T cells were the source of the cDNA or gDNA that made up the material.

Original analysis: Nucleated cell number was recorded as an estimate derived from reference gene primer amplification. Assay: immunoSEQ multiplex PCR; the TCRdb copy retains only in-frame clones and omits some. The DNA was the basis for D and trimming; V, J and clone size are from that table. Of about 54,000 clones listed, approximately 85% were seen once; the top ten hold roughly 13%. Germline assignment: CDR1 LNHDA and CDR2 SQIVND (reference sequence). Germline trimming cut 7 bases from V and 7 bases from J; bases unmatched to any gene: 12. The CDR3 is made up of 15 amino acids. The clonotype was recovered from a human donor in a cohort sampled during active COVID-19. What was sequenced was peripheral blood. This chain uses TRBV19 with TRBJ2-1, with 8 bases lining up with TRBD1. In DNA form, the CDR3 reads TGTGCCAGTAATTTTTTACAGGGGGGTAAGAATGAGCAGTTCTTC. As protein: CASNFLQGGKNEQFF.